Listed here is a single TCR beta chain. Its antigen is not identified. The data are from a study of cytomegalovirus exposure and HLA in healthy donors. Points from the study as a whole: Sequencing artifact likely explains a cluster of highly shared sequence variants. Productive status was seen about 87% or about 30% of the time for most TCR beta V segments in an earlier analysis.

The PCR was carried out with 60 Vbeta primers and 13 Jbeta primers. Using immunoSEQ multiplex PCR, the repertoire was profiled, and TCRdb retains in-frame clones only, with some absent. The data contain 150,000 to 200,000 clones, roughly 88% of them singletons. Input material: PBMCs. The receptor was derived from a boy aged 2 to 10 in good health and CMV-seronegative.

In DNA form, the CDR3 reads TGCAGCGTCCCCCCTGGGGGAGGAGAGACCCAGTACTTC. This gives the protein CSVPPGGGETQYF. The genes are TRBV29-1 and TRBJ2-5, with D possibly matching TRBD2 (6 bases). CDR3 length equals 13 residues. V shed 6 bases and J shed 4 bases, with 15 bases lying between them. Germline CDR1 is SQVTM and CDR2 is ANQGSEA.